Shown below are 30 T cell receptor beta chains from a single sample sequenced in a study of OX40 agonist ivuxolimab in advanced cancers. Clones were sequenced by immunoSEQ multiplex PCR, and TCRdb holds only the in-frame ones, with some missing. In the table there are tens of thousands of clones, about 90% of which are singletons. This sample comprised CD4+ or CD8+ T cells sorted from blood, obtained in a trial of the OX40 agonist ivuxolimab. The origin of the receptors is an adult with an advanced solid tumor such as melanoma, head and neck, liver or kidney cancer.

CDR3 sequence (DNA): TGTGCCACCAGCAGAGTTTCCCCTAGCTACGAGCAGTACTTC. It codes for CATSRVSPSYEQYF. The chain recombines TRBV15 with TRBJ2-7; D unclear. Trimming removed 1 base at V and 3 bases at J, with 10 bases between. The germline V gene has CDR1 LNHNV and CDR2 YYDKDF (reference sequence). The CDR3 is 14 residues long.

This clone was detected only once. This rearrangement joins TRBV27 to TRBJ2-1; weak D call: TRBD2 (6 bases). The CDR3 spans 12 residues. Germline CDR1 MNHEY, CDR2 SMNVEV (reference sequence). V gave up 5 bases and J gave up 8 bases, with 10 bases separating them. DNA of the CDR3: TGTGCCAGCAGTCCCGGACTATATGAGCAGTTCTTC. Translated: CASSPGLYEQFF.

The chain is built from TRBV13 and TRBJ2-5; the match to TRBD1 covers 7 bases. CDR3 length: 15 amino acids. Germline values: CDR1 PRHDT, CDR2 FYEKMQ (reference sequence). J gave up 4 bases and V 5 bases, and 10 bases lay outside the gene matches. The CDR3 DNA sequence: TGTGCCAGCAGCGAGTCGACAGGGTTAGTAGAGACCCAGTACTTC. Translation: CASSESTGLVETQYF.

The chain carries TRBV7-8 and TRBJ1-3; a weak D match, TRBD1 (5 bases). Trimming removed 5 bases at V and 2 bases at J, with 16 bases between. The CDR3 has 16 residues. Per the germline V gene, CDR1 is SGHVS and CDR2 is FQNEAQ. In DNA, the CDR3 is TGTGCCAGCAGCCTGATCCGACAGATTACTGGAAACACCATATATTTT. Protein sequence: CASSLIRQITGNTIYF.

The gene calls are TRBV4-1 and TRBJ1-2; 12 positions agree with TRBD1. The J segment lost 8 bases and the V segment lost 3 bases, leaving 7 bases of the junction unmatched. This CDR3 spans 15 amino acids. Germline V gene data show CDR1 as MGHRA and CDR2 as YSYEKL. The CDR3: CASSHPGQGAEGYTF. The CDR3 DNA sequence: TGCGCCAGCAGCCATCCGGGACAGGGGGCGGAGGGCTACACCTTC.

For the CDR3, the DNA is TGTGCCAGTAGTACTAGCGGGTTAACCTACAATGAGCAGTTCTTC. Its protein product is CASSTSGLTYNEQFF. The rearrangement links TRBV19 to TRBJ2-1, with TRBD2 matching 8 bases. CDR1 and CDR2 (germline): LNHDA, SQIVND (reference sequence). Trimming took 4 bases from V and 2 from J; bases not matched to a gene: 4. CDR3 length: 15 residues. The whole variable domain, filled in from reference TRBV19 and TRBJ2-1, reads DGGITQSPKYLFRKEGQNVTLSCEQNLNHDAMYWYRQDPGQGLRLIYYSQIVNDFQKGDIAEGYSVSREKKESFPLTVTSAQKNPTAFYLCASSTSGLTYNEQFFGPGTRLTVL.

This clone was recorded only once. The gene calls are TRBV4-1 and TRBJ2-7; tentatively, D is TRBD2 (6 bases). Germline loops: CDR1 MGHRA, CDR2 YSYEKL. The V and J ends lost 4 bases and 2 bases respectively, with 21 bases between them. The CDR3 has 17 residues. CDR3 bases: TGCGCCAGCAGCCTAGGGGTTAACCGGGACTCGGCCTACGAGCAGTACTTC. This codes for CASSLGVNRDSAYEQYF.

The chain combines TRBV19 with TRBJ2-1, with 7 bases aligning to TRBD1. The CDR3 sequence is 14 residues long. The trim removed 6 bases at V and 4 bases at J, leaving 6 bases unmatched. Germline CDR1 LNHDA, CDR2 SQIVND (reference sequence). CDR3 region: CASRGGAQYNEQFF. The CDR3 DNA follows: TGTGCCAGTAGAGGGGGCGCCCAATACAATGAGCAGTTCTTC.

This chain joins TRBV6-1 and TRBJ2-3, with D possibly being TRBD2 (5 bases). CDR3 length: 15 residues. Germline V gives CDR1 MNHNS, CDR2 SASEGT. V was pared by 7 bases and J by 1 base, with 15 bases between. DNA for the CDR3: TGTGCCAGCAAAAGAGGGAGTGGGGGCACAGATACGCAGTATTTT. Residues: CASKRGSGGTDTQYF.

The chain uses TRBV7-9 and TRBJ2-7; 8 nucleotides agree with TRBD2. CDR1 SEHNR and CDR2 FQNEAQ come from the germline V gene (reference sequence). With V trimmed by 6 bases and J by 4 bases, 2 bases remained unmatched. The CDR3 has 12 residues. This CDR3 is CASRSGSYEQYF. The DNA of the CDR3 is TGTGCCAGCAGAAGCGGGAGTTACGAGCAGTACTTC.

J is TRBJ2-3 and V is TRBV14; tentatively, D is TRBD2 (5 bases). V shed 1 base and J shed 7 bases, with 9 bases lying between them. Per germline, CDR1 SGHDN and CDR2 FVKESK. CDR3 length: 13 amino acids. This CDR3 reads CASSQVPGNTQYF. The DNA for the CDR3 is TGTGCCAGCAGCCAAGTGCCGGGAAATACGCAGTATTTT.

This chain links TRBV11-3 with TRBJ1-1; TRBD1 aligns across 7 bases. CDR1 is SGHNT and CDR2 is YENEEA in the germline V gene. This CDR3 has 15 residues. With 2 bases clipped from V and 3 bases from J, the junction kept 6 bases outside the gene matches. CDR3 loop: CASSLSFDRDTEAFF. DNA of the CDR3: TGTGCCAGCAGCTTATCGTTTGACAGGGACACTGAAGCTTTCTTT.

The chain carries TRBV30 and TRBJ1-1; TRBD1 is a possible D gene (6 bases). This CDR3 has 14 residues. Per germline, CDR1 GTSNPN and CDR2 SVGIG (reference sequence). Trimming removed 0 bases at V and 2 bases at J, with 10 bases between. CDR3 loop: CAWSVNRVNTEAFF. As DNA, the CDR3 is TGTGCCTGGAGTGTGAACAGGGTAAACACTGAAGCTTTCTTT.

The chain combines TRBV14 with TRBJ2-2; no reliable D call. The V gene lost 0 bases and the J gene lost 2 bases, with 13 bases spanning the gap. CDR1 SGHDN and CDR2 FVKESK come from the germline V gene. The CDR3 is 17 amino acids. The CDR3 region has the DNA TGTGCCAGCAGCCAAGATAGAGAGGCGATTAACACCGGGGAGCTGTTTTTT. Encoded protein: CASSQDREAINTGELFF.

The chain joins TRBV11-2 to TRBJ1-1, with D perhaps matching TRBD1 (6 bases). CDR3 length equals 11 residues. V was pared by 4 bases and J by 10 bases, with 10 bases between. Germline V gene lookup returns CDR1 SGHAT and CDR2 FQNNGV. CDR3 sequence: CASSSQGGAFF. In DNA form, the CDR3 reads TGTGCCAGCAGCTCGCAAGGGGGAGCTTTCTTT.

The CDR3 bases are TGTGCCAGCAGCTTTACCCAGGCGGAGCTGTTTTTT. As protein: CASSFTQAELFF. This sequence joins TRBV7-8 and TRBJ2-2; the D is unclear. Germline CDR1 SGHVS, CDR2 FQNEAQ. The ends were cut back, 3 bases at V and 10 bases at J, with 9 bases in the middle. CDR3 length equals 12 residues.

The genes are TRBV7-9 and TRBJ2-7; 11 bases line up with TRBD2. Losses at the gene ends were 5 bases for V and 3 bases for J; bases not matched to a gene: 12. In germline, CDR1 is SEHNR, CDR2 FQNEAQ (reference sequence). This CDR3 spans 17 amino acids. The CDR3 DNA follows: TGTGCCAGCAGCGCTCAACTAGCGGGAGAACTTCGCTACGAGCAGTACTTC. It codes for CASSAQLAGELRYEQYF.

The rearrangement links TRBV15 to TRBJ2-3; D possibly corresponds to TRBD2 (5 bases). The germline V gene has CDR1 LNHNV and CDR2 YYDKDF (reference sequence). Trimming removed 0 bases from V and 0 bases from J, with 10 bases in between. This CDR3 is built from 16 residues. The CDR3 DNA is TGTGCCACCAGCAGAGATAGGCGGAGGAGCACAGATACGCAGTATTTT. This sequence encodes CATSRDRRRSTDTQYF.

The chain carries TRBV6-5 and TRBJ2-7; D is perhaps TRBD1 (5 bases). Germline V gives CDR1 MNHEY, CDR2 SVGAGI. The V gene lost 2 bases and the J gene lost 6 bases, with 11 bases spanning the gap. The CDR3 contains 13 residues. This CDR3 reads CASSYRTFAEQYF. The CDR3 DNA is TGTGCCAGCAGTTACCGGACATTTGCCGAGCAGTACTTC.

The V gene is TRBV5-6, the J gene TRBJ1-1; no clear D gene. The CDR3 spans 15 residues. Trimming pared 0 bases from V and 0 bases from J, leaving 9 bases between. Germline V lookup: CDR1 SGHDT, CDR2 YYEEEE. The CDR3: CASSLGPVMNTEAFF. DNA for the CDR3: TGTGCCAGCAGCTTGGGCCCGGTCATGAACACTGAAGCTTTCTTT.

The gene calls are TRBV27 and TRBJ1-2, with TRBD1 matching 9 bases. Germline-derived CDR1 and CDR2 are MNHEY and SMNVEV (reference sequence). The CDR3 consists of 14 residues. The V gene end was trimmed by 3 bases and the J gene end by 7 bases; junction bases not matched to a gene: 6. The DNA for the CDR3 is TGTGCCAGCAGTTTTGACAGGGGGGACTCTGGCTACACCTTC. It translates to CASSFDRGDSGYTF.

The chain couples TRBV9 to TRBJ2-6; 9 bases line up with TRBD1. Germline V CDR1 and CDR2: SGDLS, YYNGEE. V dropped 3 bases and J dropped 3; count of bases not matched to a gene: 13. The length of the CDR3 is 19 residues. The CDR3 region is CASSAPRTGATFGANVLTF. DNA for the CDR3: TGTGCCAGCAGCGCTCCTAGGACAGGGGCCACCTTTGGGGCCAACGTCCTGACTTTC.

The chain uses TRBV29-1 and TRBJ2-1, with 10 bases lining up with TRBD2. Germline V gene data show CDR1 as SQVTM and CDR2 as ANQGSEA. After removal of 7 bases from V and 5 bases from J, the junction contained 14 bases not matched to a gene. The CDR3 sequence is 16 residues long. The CDR3 spells CSGLPMSGRGDNEQFF. As DNA, the CDR3 is TGCAGCGGACTTCCAATGAGCGGGAGGGGGGACAATGAGCAGTTCTTC.

The chain recombines TRBV6-1 with TRBJ2-7; 8 bases line up with TRBD2. The V and J ends lost 5 bases and 1 base, in that order; junction bases with no gene match: 7. This CDR3 region has 15 residues. Germline CDR1 MNHNS, CDR2 SASEGT. The DNA for the CDR3 is TGTGCCAGCAGTCGAATGGGACTAGAATCCTACGAGCAGTACTTC. The encoded protein is CASSRMGLESYEQYF.

This rearrangement joins TRBV5-5 to TRBJ2-5; TRBD1 or TRBD2 may be the D gene (5 bases each). CDR3 length: 13 amino acids. The germline V gene encodes CDR1 SGHKS and CDR2 YYEKEE (reference sequence). V was shortened by 3 bases and J by 3 bases, with 9 bases between the two germline ends. CDR3 nucleotide sequence: TGTGCCAGCAGCTCACGGGACGAAGAGACCCAGTACTTC. Protein: CASSSRDEETQYF. The variable domain in full, completed from reference TRBV5-5 and TRBJ2-5, reads DAGVTQSPTHLIKTRGQQVTLRCSPISGHKSVSWYQQVLGQGPQFIFQYYEKEERGRGNFPDRFSARQFPNYSSELNVNALLLGDSALYLCASSSRDEETQYFGPGTRLLVL.

This chain uses TRBV11-2 with TRBJ2-3; D may be TRBD2 (6 bases). The CDR3 runs 15 residues. The V and J ends lost 2 bases and 1 base respectively, with 10 bases between them. Germline CDR1 is SGHAT and CDR2 is FQNNGV. The CDR3 here is CASSLSSSGTDTQYF. The CDR3 nucleotides read TGTGCCAGCAGCTTATCGTCTAGCGGCACAGATACGCAGTATTTT.

The chain couples TRBV10-2 to TRBJ1-1, with 7 bases aligning to TRBD1. There are 15 residues in the CDR3. Germline values: CDR1 WSHSY, CDR2 SAAADI. V lost 0 bases, J lost 6 bases, and 7 bases stayed unmatched. CDR3 protein: CASSESQGVFAEAFF. CDR3 nucleotide sequence: TGCGCCAGCAGTGAGTCGCAGGGGGTCTTCGCTGAAGCTTTCTTT.

The rearrangement uses TRBV19 and TRBJ2-5; TRBD2 matches 7 bases. Trimming removed 10 bases from V and 7 bases from J; junction bases left unmatched: 12. Germline V gene data show CDR1 as LNHDA and CDR2 as SQIVND (reference sequence). This CDR3 is built from 13 residues. Here the CDR3 reads CATNPSSGSTQYF. In DNA form, the CDR3 reads TGTGCCACCAACCCCTCTAGCGGATCGACCCAGTACTTC.

This sequence joins TRBV28 and TRBJ1-2; 8 nucleotides align to TRBD1. The germline V gene encodes CDR1 MDHEN and CDR2 SYDVKM. The CDR3 has 13 residues. V dropped 5 bases and J dropped 4; count of bases not matched to a gene: 3. CDR3 in amino acids: CASSARGLYGYTF. As DNA, the CDR3 is TGTGCCAGCAGTGCCAGGGGGCTCTATGGCTACACCTTC.

The genes are TRBV21-1 and TRBJ2-2; TRBD1 was called by the table and not checked on the DNA. TRBV21-1 is a recognized pseudogene. This CDR3 comprises 15 residues. CDR3 amino acids: CASSTRTANTGELFF. Here the CDR3 DNA reads TGTGCCAGCAGCACCCGGACAGCGAACACCGGGGAGCTGTTTTTT.